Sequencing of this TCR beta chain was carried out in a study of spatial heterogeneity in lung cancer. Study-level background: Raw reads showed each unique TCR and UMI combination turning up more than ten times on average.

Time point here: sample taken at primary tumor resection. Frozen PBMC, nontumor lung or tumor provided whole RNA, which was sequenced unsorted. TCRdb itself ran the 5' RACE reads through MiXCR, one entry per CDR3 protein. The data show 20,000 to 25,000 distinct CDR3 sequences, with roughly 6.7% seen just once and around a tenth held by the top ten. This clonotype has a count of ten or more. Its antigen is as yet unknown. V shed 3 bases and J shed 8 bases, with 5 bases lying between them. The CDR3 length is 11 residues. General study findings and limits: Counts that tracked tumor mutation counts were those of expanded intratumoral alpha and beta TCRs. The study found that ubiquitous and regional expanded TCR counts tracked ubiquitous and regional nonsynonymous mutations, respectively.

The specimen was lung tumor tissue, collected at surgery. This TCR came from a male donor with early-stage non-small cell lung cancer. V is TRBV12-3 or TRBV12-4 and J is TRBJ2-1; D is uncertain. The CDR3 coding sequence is TGTGCCAGCAGTTTTAATGATGAGCAGTTCTTC. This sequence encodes CASSFNDEQFF.